This T cell receptor (beta chain) was sequenced during a study of CD8 T cells in ankylosing spondylitis. This clonotype was detected only a few times. Its antigen is as yet unknown. Libraries for TCR beta were made by quantitative 5'-RACE with molecular barcodes. MiXCR was run by TCRdb on the 5' RACE reads, yielding one entry per CDR3 protein. The sample has a few hundred thousand distinct CDR3 sequences; about 19% are singletons. General study results and limits: Significant enrichment of disease-linked clones was reported in matched ankylosing spondylitis synovial fluid.

Unmatched junction bases numbered 4, after V lost 6 bases and J lost 3 bases. This CDR3 has 13 amino acids. Germline-derived CDR1 and CDR2 are SGHRS and YFSETQ. The gene calls are TRBV5-1 and TRBJ1-2; TRBD1 matches 8 bases. The clonotype originates from a male donor with ankylosing spondylitis or in good health (not recorded which). Material for sequencing was blood, either unsorted or a sorted T cell fraction (not recorded which). The CDR3 loop reads CASNDRGYYGYTF. The CDR3 nucleotides are TGCGCCAGCAATGACAGGGGCTACTATGGCTACACCTTC. The full variable domain, its missing parts supplied by reference TRBV5-1 and TRBJ1-2, is KAGVTQTPRYLIKTRGQQVTLSCSPISGHRSVSWYQQTPGQGLQFLFEYFSETQRNKGNFPGRFSGRQFSNSRSEMNVSTLELGDSALYLCASNDRGYYGYTFGSGTRLTVV.